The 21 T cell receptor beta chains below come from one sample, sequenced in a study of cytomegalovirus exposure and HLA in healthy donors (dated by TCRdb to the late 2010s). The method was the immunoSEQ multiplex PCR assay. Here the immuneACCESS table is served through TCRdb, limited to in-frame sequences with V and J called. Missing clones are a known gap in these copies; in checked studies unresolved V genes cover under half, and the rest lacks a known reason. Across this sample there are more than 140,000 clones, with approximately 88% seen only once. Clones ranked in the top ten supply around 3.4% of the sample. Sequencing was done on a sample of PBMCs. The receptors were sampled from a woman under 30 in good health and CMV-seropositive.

The DNA for the CDR3 is TGTGCCAGCATAGGAGGGGGCTCGGCAGCTTTCTTT. As protein: CASIGGGSAAFF. The chain combines TRBV6-1 with TRBJ1-1, with 7 nucleotides matching TRBD1. With 7 bases clipped from V and 10 bases from J, the junction kept 9 bases outside the gene matches. This CDR3 region has 12 residues. Germline V gene sequence: CDR1 MNHNS, CDR2 SASEGT.

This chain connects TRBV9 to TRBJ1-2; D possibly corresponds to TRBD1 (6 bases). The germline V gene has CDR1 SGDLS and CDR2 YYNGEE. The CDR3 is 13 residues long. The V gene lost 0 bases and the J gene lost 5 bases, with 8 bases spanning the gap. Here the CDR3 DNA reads TGTGCCAGCAGCGTAGAACAGGGTTATGGCTACACCTTC. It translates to CASSVEQGYGYTF.

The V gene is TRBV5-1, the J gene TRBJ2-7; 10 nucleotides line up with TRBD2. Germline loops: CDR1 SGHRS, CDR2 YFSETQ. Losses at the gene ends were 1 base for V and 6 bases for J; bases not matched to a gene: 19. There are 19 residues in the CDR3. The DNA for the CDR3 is TGCGCCAGCAGCTTGACAGGAATACAAACCATAGCGGGAGGTTCCGAGCAGTACTTC. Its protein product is CASSLTGIQTIAGGSEQYF. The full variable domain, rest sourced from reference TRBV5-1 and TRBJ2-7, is KAGVTQTPRYLIKTRGQQVTLSCSPISGHRSVSWYQQTPGQGLQFLFEYFSETQRNKGNFPGRFSGRQFSNSRSEMNVSTLELGDSALYLCASSLTGIQTIAGGSEQYFGPGTRLTVT.

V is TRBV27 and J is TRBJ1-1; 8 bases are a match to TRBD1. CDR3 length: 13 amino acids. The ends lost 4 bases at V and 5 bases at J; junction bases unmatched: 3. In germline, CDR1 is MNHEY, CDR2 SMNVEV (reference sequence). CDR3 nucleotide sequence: TGTGCCAGCAGTTATGACAGGGGTACTGAAGCTTTCTTT. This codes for CASSYDRGTEAFF.

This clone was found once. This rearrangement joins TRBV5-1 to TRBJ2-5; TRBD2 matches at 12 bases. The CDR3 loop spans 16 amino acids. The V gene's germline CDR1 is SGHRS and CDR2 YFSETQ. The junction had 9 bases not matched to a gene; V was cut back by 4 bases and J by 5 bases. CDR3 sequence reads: CASSVRTSGIRETQYF. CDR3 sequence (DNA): TGCGCCAGCAGCGTAAGGACTAGCGGGATTAGGGAGACCCAGTACTTC.

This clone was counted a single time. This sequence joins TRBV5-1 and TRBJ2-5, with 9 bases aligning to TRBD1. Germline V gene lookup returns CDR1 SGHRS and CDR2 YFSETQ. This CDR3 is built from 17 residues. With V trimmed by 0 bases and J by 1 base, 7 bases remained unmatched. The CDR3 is CASSLVGQGTGQETQYF. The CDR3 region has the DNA TGCGCCAGCAGCTTGGTCGGACAGGGGACGGGCCAAGAGACCCAGTACTTC.

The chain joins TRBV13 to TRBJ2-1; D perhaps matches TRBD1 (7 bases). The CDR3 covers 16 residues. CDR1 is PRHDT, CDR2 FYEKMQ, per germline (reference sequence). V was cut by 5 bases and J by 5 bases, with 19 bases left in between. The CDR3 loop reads CASSPSSGGTHNEQFF. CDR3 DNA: TGTGCCAGCAGCCCCTCATCAGGGGGGACACACAATGAGCAGTTCTTC.

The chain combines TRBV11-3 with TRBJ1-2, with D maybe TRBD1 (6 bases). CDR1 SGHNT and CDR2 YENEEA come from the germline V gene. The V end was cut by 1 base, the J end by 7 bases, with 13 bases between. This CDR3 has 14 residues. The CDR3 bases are TGTGCCAGCAGCTTAGGTTACAGGGAGCGTGGCTACACCTTC. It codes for CASSLGYRERGYTF.

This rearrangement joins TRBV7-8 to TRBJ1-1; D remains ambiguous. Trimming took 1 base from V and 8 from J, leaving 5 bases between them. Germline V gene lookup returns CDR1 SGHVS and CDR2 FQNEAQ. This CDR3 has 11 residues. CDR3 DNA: TGTGCCAGCAGCTTAGGGCAAGAAGCTTTCTTT. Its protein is CASSLGQEAFF.

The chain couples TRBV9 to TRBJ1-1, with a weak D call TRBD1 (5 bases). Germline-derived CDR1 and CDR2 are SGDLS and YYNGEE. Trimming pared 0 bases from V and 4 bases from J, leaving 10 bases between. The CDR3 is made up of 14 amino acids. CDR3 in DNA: TGTGCCAGCAGCGTAGCTACGGGGGGCACTGAAGCTTTCTTT. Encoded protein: CASSVATGGTEAFF.

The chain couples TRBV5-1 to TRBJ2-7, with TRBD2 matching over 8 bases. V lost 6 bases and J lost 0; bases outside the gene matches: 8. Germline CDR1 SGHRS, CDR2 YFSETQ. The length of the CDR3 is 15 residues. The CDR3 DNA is TGCGCCAGCATGGGGGCGGGAGGTTTCTCCTACGAGCAGTACTTC. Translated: CASMGAGGFSYEQYF.

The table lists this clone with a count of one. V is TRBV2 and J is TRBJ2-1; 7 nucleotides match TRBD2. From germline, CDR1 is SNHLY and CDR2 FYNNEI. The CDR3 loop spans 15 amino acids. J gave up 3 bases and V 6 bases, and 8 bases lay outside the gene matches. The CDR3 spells CASRVGLADYNEQFF. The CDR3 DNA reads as TGTGCCAGCAGGGTAGGGCTAGCGGACTACAATGAGCAGTTCTTC. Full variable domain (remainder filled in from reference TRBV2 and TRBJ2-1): EPEVTQTPSHQVTQMGQEVILRCVPISNHLYFYWYRQILGQKVEFLVSFYNNEISEKSEIFDDQFSVERPDGSNFTLKIRSTKLEDSAMYFCASRVGLADYNEQFFGPGTRLTVL.

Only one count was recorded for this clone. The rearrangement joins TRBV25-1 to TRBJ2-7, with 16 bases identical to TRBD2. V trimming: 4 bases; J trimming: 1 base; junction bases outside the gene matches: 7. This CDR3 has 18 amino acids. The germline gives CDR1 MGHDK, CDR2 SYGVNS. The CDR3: CASSATGLAGGPSYEQYF. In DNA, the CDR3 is TGTGCCAGCAGTGCGACGGGACTAGCGGGAGGGCCGTCCTACGAGCAGTACTTC.

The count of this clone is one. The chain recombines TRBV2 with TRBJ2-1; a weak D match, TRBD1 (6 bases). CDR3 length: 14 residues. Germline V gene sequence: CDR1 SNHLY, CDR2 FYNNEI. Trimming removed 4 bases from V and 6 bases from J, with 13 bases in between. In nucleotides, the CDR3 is TGTGCCAGCAGTGGGGGGCAGGGGTCCAATGAGCAGTTCTTC. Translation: CASSGGQGSNEQFF.

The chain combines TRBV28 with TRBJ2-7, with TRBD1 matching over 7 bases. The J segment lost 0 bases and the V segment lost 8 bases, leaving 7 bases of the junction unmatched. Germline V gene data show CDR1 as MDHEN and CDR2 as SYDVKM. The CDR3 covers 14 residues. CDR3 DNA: TGTGCCAGCGGGGAGACAGGGAGCTCCTACGAGCAGTACTTC. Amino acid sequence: CASGETGSSYEQYF. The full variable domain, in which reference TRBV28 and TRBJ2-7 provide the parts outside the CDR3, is DVKVTQSSRYLVKRTGEKVFLECVQDMDHENMFWYRQDPGLGLRLIYFSYDVKMKEKGDIPEGYSVSREKKERFSLILESASTNQTSMYLCASGETGSSYEQYFGPGTRLTVT.

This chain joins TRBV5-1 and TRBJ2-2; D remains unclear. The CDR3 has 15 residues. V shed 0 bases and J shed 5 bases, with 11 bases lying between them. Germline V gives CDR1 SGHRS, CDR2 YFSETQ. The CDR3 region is CASSLGGVRTGELFF. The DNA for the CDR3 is TGCGCCAGCAGCTTGGGTGGAGTTCGGACCGGGGAGCTGTTTTTT.

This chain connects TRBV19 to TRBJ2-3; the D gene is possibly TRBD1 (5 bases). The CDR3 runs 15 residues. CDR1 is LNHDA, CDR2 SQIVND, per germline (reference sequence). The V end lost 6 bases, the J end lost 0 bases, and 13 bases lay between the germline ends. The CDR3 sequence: CASRTGRASTDTQYF. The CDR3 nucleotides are TGTGCCAGTAGAACAGGAAGAGCTAGCACAGATACGCAGTATTTT.

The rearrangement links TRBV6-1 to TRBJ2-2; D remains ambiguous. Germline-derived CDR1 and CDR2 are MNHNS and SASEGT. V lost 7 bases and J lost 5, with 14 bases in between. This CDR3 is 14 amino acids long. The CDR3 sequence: CASMPRSPTGELFF. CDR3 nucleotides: TGTGCCAGCATGCCCAGGTCCCCAACCGGGGAGCTGTTTTTT.

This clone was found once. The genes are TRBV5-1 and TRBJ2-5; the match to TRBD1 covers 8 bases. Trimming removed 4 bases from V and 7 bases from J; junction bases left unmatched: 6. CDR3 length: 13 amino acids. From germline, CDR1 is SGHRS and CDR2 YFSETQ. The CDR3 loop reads CASSLGQDGTQYF. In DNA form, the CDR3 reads TGCGCCAGCAGCCTGGGACAGGATGGGACCCAGTACTTC.

The CDR3 region has the DNA TGTGCCAGCAGCTTGGCCACGAGGGGCACAGATACGCAGTATTTT. It codes for CASSLATRGTDTQYF. V is TRBV5-6 and J is TRBJ2-3; D is perhaps TRBD2 (5 bases). This CDR3 is 15 amino acids long. The V end was cut by 0 bases, the J end by 1 base, with 9 bases between. Germline V lookup: CDR1 SGHDT, CDR2 YYEEEE.

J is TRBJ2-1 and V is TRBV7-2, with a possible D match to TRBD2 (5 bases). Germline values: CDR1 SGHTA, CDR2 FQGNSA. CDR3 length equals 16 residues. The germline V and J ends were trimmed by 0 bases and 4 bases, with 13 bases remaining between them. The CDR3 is CASSLAVGVGYNEQFF. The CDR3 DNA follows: TGTGCCAGCAGCTTAGCAGTCGGGGTGGGTTACAATGAGCAGTTCTTC. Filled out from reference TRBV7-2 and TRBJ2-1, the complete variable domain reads GAGVSQSPSNKVTEKGKDVELRCDPISGHTALYWYRQSLGQGLEFLIYFQGNSAPDKSGLPSDRFSAERTGGSVSTLTIQRTQQEDSAVYLCASSLAVGVGYNEQFFGPGTRLTVL.